A single sample is the source of the 30 T cell receptor beta chains below, sequenced in a study of radiation and T cells in renal cell carcinoma. Sequencing was performed with immunoSEQ multiplex PCR; in TCRdb, only in-frame clones are kept and a portion is missing. The repertoire holds 150,000 to 200,000 clones, with about 88% as singletons. The time point was: blood 4 weeks post-SBRT, at nephrectomy. Treatment defined: 15 Gy SBRT to primary tumor, nephrectomy 4 weeks later. The source material was blood, sampled from a patient whose treatment included radiotherapy and nephrectomy. Source of these receptors: a woman aged 50 to 60 with renal cell carcinoma.

The rearrangement uses TRBV29-1 and TRBJ2-5, with a tentative D call TRBD2 (6 bases). CDR3 size: 14 residues. V lost 0 bases, J lost 2 bases, and 10 bases lay in between. Germline CDR1 reads SQVTM; CDR2 reads ANQGSEA. For the CDR3, the DNA is TGCAGCGTTGAAGATTGGGGGGAGCAAGAGACCCAGTACTTC. Its protein product is CSVEDWGEQETQYF.

The chain couples TRBV4-1 to TRBJ2-7; no clear D gene. The germline V gene has CDR1 MGHRA and CDR2 YSYEKL. Trimming removed 1 base at V and 2 bases at J, with 12 bases between. CDR3 length equals 15 residues. Here the CDR3 DNA reads TGCGCCAGCAGCCAAGGGTCTACCATTCCCTACGAGCAGTACTTC. Protein product: CASSQGSTIPYEQYF.

V usage is TRBV7-2 and J usage is TRBJ1-6; D gene ambiguous. The CDR3 length is 13 residues. The V and J ends lost 2 bases and 10 bases respectively, with 9 bases between them. CDR1 and CDR2 from the germline V gene are SGHTA and FQGNSA. This CDR3 is CASSLTSLSPLHF. The CDR3 coding sequence is TGTGCCAGCAGCTTAACAAGTTTATCACCCCTCCACTTT.

The V and J genes are TRBV12-5 and TRBJ1-4, with 9 bases lining up with TRBD1. V dropped 3 bases and J dropped 7; count of bases not matched to a gene: 18. The germline CDR1 and CDR2 sequences are LGHNT and FRNRAP. This CDR3 region has 19 residues. CDR3 in DNA: TGTGCTAGTGGTTTCCTCCTACCGGGACAGGGTCATTCGGGTGAAAAACTGTTTTTT. This encodes CASGFLLPGQGHSGEKLFF.

The V and J genes are TRBV28 and TRBJ1-6; D gene ambiguous. V gave up 6 bases and J gave up 13 bases, with 13 bases separating them. This CDR3 is built from 12 residues. CDR1 is MDHEN and CDR2 is SYDVKM in the germline V gene. The CDR3 loop is CASSPRVGPLHF. The CDR3 DNA sequence: TGTGCCAGCAGCCCCCGGGTAGGGCCCCTCCACTTT.

V gene TRBV11-2 combines with J gene TRBJ2-7; the D gene is possibly TRBD1 (6 bases). Germline V lookup: CDR1 SGHAT, CDR2 FQNNGV. Deletions cut 3 bases from V and 2 bases from J, with 17 bases between. The CDR3 length is 16 residues. Here the CDR3 reads CASSFWGLVDTYEQYF. CDR3 sequence (DNA): TGTGCCAGCAGCTTTTGGGGGCTAGTCGACACCTACGAGCAGTACTTC.

V usage is TRBV18 and J usage is TRBJ1-2, with a weak D call TRBD1 (6 bases). The CDR3 runs 15 residues. V gave up 3 bases and J gave up 0 bases, with 11 bases separating them. The germline gives CDR1 KGHSH, CDR2 LQKENI. The CDR3 spells CASSPVQGANYGYTF. The CDR3 DNA reads as TGTGCCAGCTCACCTGTACAGGGAGCTAACTATGGCTACACCTTC. Complete variable domain (other parts from reference TRBV18 and TRBJ1-2): NAGVMQNPRHLVRRRGQEARLRCSPMKGHSHVYWYRQLPEEGLKFMVYLQKENIIDESGMPKERFSAEFPKEGPSILRIQQVVRGDSAAYFCASSPVQGANYGYTFGSGTRLTVV.

The genes are TRBV9 and TRBJ1-1; 8 bases are shared with TRBD1. This CDR3 is built from 15 residues. V trimming: 0 bases; J trimming: 1 base; junction bases outside the gene matches: 2. Germline CDR1 SGDLS, CDR2 YYNGEE. The CDR3 loop is CASSVEGQGNTEAFF. The DNA for the CDR3 is TGTGCCAGCAGCGTAGAAGGACAGGGGAACACTGAAGCTTTCTTT. The full variable domain, completed using reference TRBV9 and TRBJ1-1, is DSGVTQTPKHLITATGQRVTLRCSPRSGDLSVYWYQQSLDQGLQFLIQYYNGEERAKGNILERFSAQQFPDLHSELNLSSLELGDSALYFCASSVEGQGNTEAFFGQGTRLTVV.

The CDR3 reads CASIGTGTYEQYF. CDR3 nucleotides: TGTGCCAGTATCGGGACAGGCACCTACGAGCAGTACTTC. The J gene is TRBJ2-7, the V gene TRBV19, with 8 nucleotides matching TRBD1. CDR1 is LNHDA, CDR2 SQIVND, per germline (reference sequence). This CDR3 is built from 13 residues. Unmatched junction bases numbered 4, after V lost 7 bases and J lost 2 bases.

V and J are TRBV15 and TRBJ2-1; D possibly matches TRBD1 or TRBD2 (6 bases each). CDR1 and CDR2 from the germline V gene are LNHNV and YYDKDF (reference sequence). CDR3 length equals 16 residues. Between the trimmed V and J ends, which lost 0 bases and 0 bases, there was a span of 9 bases. CDR3 region: CATSRDRGRSYNEQFF. The CDR3 nucleotides read TGTGCCACCAGCAGAGATCGGGGGCGCTCCTACAATGAGCAGTTCTTC.

The genes are TRBV11-3 and TRBJ1-1; weak D call: TRBD1 (5 bases). Looked up from germline, CDR1 is SGHNT and CDR2 is YENEEA. The CDR3 sequence is 15 residues long. V lost 4 bases and J 7 bases, leaving 19 bases between the germline ends. CDR3 sequence reads: CASSSTAGTAGEAFF. The CDR3 DNA sequence: TGTGCCAGCAGCTCAACGGCCGGGACCGCGGGTGAAGCTTTCTTT.

This chain uses TRBV19 with TRBJ2-1, with 7 positions matching TRBD2. The junction had 7 bases not matched to a gene; V was cut back by 8 bases and J by 0 bases. The CDR3 length is 15 residues. Per germline, CDR1 LNHDA and CDR2 SQIVND (reference sequence). For the CDR3, the DNA is TGTGCCAGTGGGGGGGACGGAGACTCCTACAATGAGCAGTTCTTC. It encodes CASGGDGDSYNEQFF.

In this sample, this clone turned up once. This chain links TRBV10-3 with TRBJ2-2; D possibly corresponds to TRBD2 (6 bases). The CDR3 covers 16 residues. Germline-derived CDR1 and CDR2 are ENHRY and SYGVKD. Trimming removed 1 base from V and 2 bases from J, with 11 bases in between. This CDR3 reads CAISEFETRNTGELFF. CDR3 sequence (DNA): TGTGCCATCAGTGAGTTTGAGACTAGAAACACCGGGGAGCTGTTTTTT.

The chain employs TRBV5-4 and TRBJ2-5; 8 bases line up with TRBD2. Germline trimming cut 5 bases from V and 3 bases from J; bases unmatched to any gene: 6. The CDR3 length is 14 residues. CDR1 SGHNT and CDR2 YYREEE come from the germline V gene (reference sequence). The CDR3 protein is CASRSEAGEETQYF. The CDR3 DNA reads as TGTGCCAGCAGGTCAGAAGCGGGGGAAGAGACCCAGTACTTC.

The chain employs TRBV7-6 and TRBJ2-5; a possible D gene is TRBD1 (6 bases). CDR3 length equals 14 residues. Trimming cost V 3 bases and J 5 bases, with 13 bases left between them. Germline CDR1 SGHVS, CDR2 FNYEAQ. CDR3: CASSFAGARETQYF. The DNA for the CDR3 is TGTGCCAGCAGCTTCGCAGGGGCTAGGGAGACCCAGTACTTC.

This clone was seen a few times. V and J are TRBV9 and TRBJ2-2, with 8 bases fitting TRBD2. This CDR3 is built from 18 residues. Per germline, CDR1 SGDLS and CDR2 YYNGEE. With 1 base clipped from V and 9 bases from J, the junction kept 17 bases outside the gene matches. CDR3 coding DNA: TGTGCCAGCAGCGTATCTGGGTTGGCTAGCGGGCCCCACCGGGAGCTGTTTTTT. Its protein is CASSVSGLASGPHRELFF. The full variable domain, completed using reference TRBV9 and TRBJ2-2, is DSGVTQTPKHLITATGQRVTLRCSPRSGDLSVYWYQQSLDQGLQFLIQYYNGEERAKGNILERFSAQQFPDLHSELNLSSLELGDSALYFCASSVSGLASGPHRELFFGEGSRLTVL.

The rearrangement joins TRBV5-8 to TRBJ1-5; D is possibly TRBD1 (5 bases). Trimming stripped 4 bases from V and 4 bases from J, with 27 bases between. The CDR3 length is 19 residues. Germline V gives CDR1 SGHTS, CDR2 YDEGEE. The CDR3 region has the DNA TGTGCCAGCAGCCAACAACGGACCAGCAGCGGGACCCGAAATCAGCCCCAGCATTTT. It translates to CASSQQRTSSGTRNQPQHF.

The V and J genes are TRBV5-1 and TRBJ2-1; D gene unclear. Germline CDR1 and CDR2: SGHRS and YFSETQ. The ends were cut back, 0 bases at V and 3 bases at J, with 7 bases in the middle. This CDR3 contains 14 residues. The CDR3 loop is CASSLVESYNEQFF. For the CDR3, the DNA is TGCGCCAGCAGCTTGGTGGAGAGCTACAATGAGCAGTTCTTC.

This clone was counted a few times. The chain combines TRBV5-1 with TRBJ2-2; D not certain. V dropped 0 bases and J dropped 10 bases, with 10 bases sitting between them. The CDR3 runs to 13 residues. Germline V lookup: CDR1 SGHRS, CDR2 YFSETQ. CDR3 region: CASSLVVGAELFF. CDR3 in DNA: TGCGCCAGCAGCTTGGTAGTGGGCGCGGAGCTGTTTTTT.

The chain has TRBV6-6 and TRBJ1-5; 7 nucleotides match TRBD1. CDR3 length: 13 residues. Germline CDR1 MNHNY, CDR2 SVGAGI (reference sequence). After removal of 6 bases from V and 2 bases from J, the junction contained 1 base not matched to a gene. CDR3: CASRGQGNQPQHF. CDR3 DNA: TGTGCCAGCAGAGGACAGGGCAATCAGCCCCAGCATTTT.

The V and J genes are TRBV18 and TRBJ1-2, with 7 bases matching TRBD1. This CDR3 has 14 residues. V was clipped by 2 bases and J by 8 bases; unmatched bases: 8. Germline CDR1 is KGHSH and CDR2 is LQKENI. The CDR3 sequence is CASSPLEGARGYTF. Here the CDR3 DNA reads TGTGCCAGCTCACCATTGGAGGGGGCGCGGGGCTACACCTTC.

This clone has just one count. V is TRBV6-1 and J is TRBJ2-5; no clear D gene. The germline CDR1 and CDR2 sequences are MNHNS and SASEGT. Between the trimmed V and J ends, which lost 2 bases and 2 bases, there was a span of 12 bases. This CDR3 comprises 15 residues. The CDR3 region is CASSETLGRQETQYF. The CDR3 DNA sequence: TGTGCCAGCAGTGAAACCCTCGGGCGGCAAGAGACCCAGTACTTC.

The chain carries TRBV29-1 and TRBJ2-5; D not certain. The germline CDR1 and CDR2 sequences are SQVTM and ANQGSEA. The length of the CDR3 is 12 residues. V lost 6 bases, J lost 4 bases, and 12 bases lay in between. Here the CDR3 DNA reads TGCAGCGTAACACCTGATGGAGAGACCCAGTACTTC. The encoded protein is CSVTPDGETQYF.

V is TRBV5-1 and J is TRBJ1-3, with TRBD1 identical over 7 bases. Unmatched junction bases numbered 2, after V lost 0 bases and J lost 2 bases. Germline-derived CDR1 and CDR2 are SGHRS and YFSETQ. This CDR3 has 15 residues. The chain's CDR3 is CASSLGDRAGNTIYF. The CDR3 nucleotides are TGCGCCAGCAGCTTGGGTGACAGGGCTGGAAACACCATATATTTT.

The chain carries TRBV5-1 and TRBJ1-1; 8 nucleotides align to TRBD1. V gave up 1 base and J gave up 3 bases; unmatched junction bases: 8. CDR1 is SGHRS, CDR2 YFSETQ, per germline. This CDR3 comprises 16 residues. CDR3 in DNA: TGCGCCAGCAGCTTGTGGAATACAGGGGGTGACACTGAAGCTTTCTTT. Its translation: CASSLWNTGGDTEAFF.

V is TRBV15 and J is TRBJ1-2; D is possibly TRBD1 (5 bases). The V and J ends lost 0 bases and 0 bases respectively, with 8 bases between them. The V gene's germline CDR1 is LNHNV and CDR2 YYDKDF (reference sequence). The CDR3 loop spans 15 amino acids. CDR3 coding DNA: TGTGCCACCAGCAGAGATAGGGGAGCTAACTATGGCTACACCTTC. This encodes CATSRDRGANYGYTF.

This clone was recorded many times. The V gene is TRBV19, the J gene TRBJ2-4, with D possibly being TRBD1 or TRBD2 (6 bases each). CDR3 size: 14 residues. The germline gives CDR1 LNHDA, CDR2 SQIVND (reference sequence). Between the trimmed V and J ends, which lost 2 bases and 8 bases, there was a span of 13 bases. The CDR3: CASSITGGSDIQYF. The CDR3 nucleotides are TGTGCCAGTAGTATAACCGGGGGCAGTGACATTCAGTACTTC.

The rearrangement uses TRBV7-2 and TRBJ2-1; D is ambiguous. The ends were cut back, 3 bases at V and 3 bases at J, with 9 bases in the middle. The CDR3 length is 14 residues. Germline V gives CDR1 SGHTA, CDR2 FQGNSA. The CDR3 loop is CASSFDPLYNEQFF. The CDR3 DNA follows: TGTGCCAGCAGCTTCGACCCTCTCTACAATGAGCAGTTCTTC.

This clone turned up a few times. This chain links TRBV7-6 with TRBJ1-2; the match to TRBD1 covers 7 bases. V gave up 4 bases and J gave up 3 bases; unmatched junction bases: 8. This CDR3 contains 15 residues. Germline CDR1 SGHVS, CDR2 FNYEAQ. CDR3 loop: CASSSQGSGDYGYTF. CDR3 bases: TGTGCCAGCAGCTCACAGGGGAGTGGGGACTATGGCTACACCTTC.

The rearrangement links TRBV5-4 to TRBJ2-5; TRBD1 aligns across 7 bases. V gave up 2 bases and J gave up 2 bases; unmatched junction bases: 3. Germline V CDR1 and CDR2: SGHNT, YYREEE (reference sequence). The CDR3 consists of 14 residues. The CDR3 sequence: CASSLMGQQETQYF. CDR3 sequence (DNA): TGTGCCAGCAGCTTAATGGGACAGCAAGAGACCCAGTACTTC.